This is a list of T cell receptor beta chains from one sample in a study of PD-1 blockade in classical Hodgkin lymphoma. Measured with immunoSEQ multiplex PCR; TCRdb has only the in-frame clones, and not every one. This sample has 70,000 to 80,000 clones, with approximately 94% found just once. The specimen was peripheral blood mononuclear cells (PBMCs), collected at baseline. All receptors come from a human donor with classical Hodgkin lymphoma. The CDR3 runs from the conserved cysteine through the conserved F or W. A D gene is named only where the DNA matches it firmly. Not all rows give a size; the values are once, few, many and, for expanded clones, a class.

D: NA; size: few; V: TRBV5-1; J: TRBJ2-7; CDR3: CASSLVVSYEQYF; DNA: TGCGCCAGCAGCTTGGTTGTGTCCTACGAGCAGTACTTC
D: TRBD2; size: NA; V: TRBV9; J: TRBJ2-1; CDR3: CASSETSGGAMNEQFF; DNA: TGTGCCAGCAGCGAGACTAGCGGGGGGGCCATGAATGAGCAGTTCTTC
D: TRBD1; size: NA; V: TRBV29-1; J: TRBJ2-2; CDR3: CSARTGVGGELFF; DNA: TGCAGCGCACGGACAGGGGTAGGCGGGGAGCTGTTTTTT
D: TRBD1; size: NA; V: TRBV6-5; J: TRBJ2-7; CDR3: CASSTGGSYEQYF; DNA: TGTGCCAGCAGTACAGGGGGATCCTACGAGCAGTACTTC
D: NA; size: NA; V: TRBV5-1; J: TRBJ1-5; CDR3: CASSVEGGNQPQHF; DNA: TGCGCCAGCAGCGTAGAGGGTGGCAATCAGCCCCAGCATTTT
D: NA; size: NA; V: TRBV5-1; J: TRBJ2-2; CDR3: CASSLQADPNTGELFF; DNA: TGCGCCAGCAGCTTGCAAGCGGACCCGAACACCGGGGAGCTGTTTTTT
D: NA; size: NA; V: TRBV19; J: TRBJ2-2; CDR3: CASSATLSQVNTGELFF; DNA: TGTGCCAGTAGTGCGACCCTGTCACAGGTCAACACCGGGGAGCTGTTTTTT
D: NA; size: NA; V: TRBV7-9; J: TRBJ2-6; CDR3: CASSLWAVSEDSGANVLTF; DNA: TGTGCCAGCAGCTTATGGGCGGTTTCAGAGGACTCTGGGGCCAACGTCCTGACTTTC
D: NA; size: NA; V: TRBV9; J: TRBJ2-3; CDR3: CASSVDREHTQYF; DNA: TGTGCCAGCAGCGTAGACAGGGAACATACGCAGTATTTT
D: TRBD1; size: few; V: TRBV6-1; J: TRBJ2-7; CDR3: CASITGTGARYEQYF; DNA: TGTGCCAGCATCACAGGGACAGGGGCCCGCTACGAGCAGTACTTC
D: NA; size: NA; V: TRBV13; J: TRBJ2-7; CDR3: CASSQEGGLRSYEQYF; DNA: TGTGCCAGCAGCCAAGAAGGGGGGCTAAGGTCCTACGAGCAGTACTTC
D: NA; size: NA; V: TRBV7-2; J: TRBJ2-1; CDR3: CASSLGGLSEQFF; DNA: TGTGCCAGCAGCTTAGGGGGATTAAGTGAGCAGTTCTTC
D: NA; size: NA; V: TRBV6-5; J: TRBJ2-7; CDR3: CASSLGTPRSSYEQYF; DNA: TGTGCCAGCAGTTTGGGGACACCCAGGAGCTCCTACGAGCAGTACTTC
D: TRBD2; size: NA; V: TRBV4-2; J: TRBJ2-2; CDR3: CASSQDPSGSGGELFF; DNA: TGTGCCAGCAGCCAAGACCCTAGCGGGAGCGGCGGGGAGCTGTTTTTT
D: NA; size: NA; V: TRBV6-5; J: TRBJ2-2; CDR3: CASRNRATGELFF; DNA: TGTGCCAGCAGGAACAGGGCCACCGGGGAGCTGTTTTTT
D: NA; size: NA; V: TRBV4-1; J: TRBJ1-3; CDR3: CASSQGDRNTIYF; DNA: TGCGCCAGCAGCCAAGGCGATAGAAACACCATATATTTT
D: NA; size: NA; V: TRBV5-1; J: TRBJ2-2; CDR3: CASNERLNTGELFF; DNA: TGCGCCAGCAACGAAAGACTGAACACCGGGGAGCTGTTTTTT
D: TRBD1; size: NA; V: TRBV7-8; J: TRBJ2-7; CDR3: CASSLGRQGSSYEQYF; DNA: TGTGCCAGCAGCTTGGGGAGACAGGGATCCTCCTACGAGCAGTACTTC
D: TRBD1; size: NA; V: TRBV27; J: TRBJ1-1; CDR3: CASSILTGEAFF; DNA: TGTGCCAGCAGCATTTTGACAGGGGAAGCTTTCTTT
D: NA; size: NA; V: TRBV9; J: TRBJ2-7; CDR3: CASSVTTWDEQYF; DNA: TGTGCCAGCAGCGTCACGACCTGGGACGAGCAGTACTTC
D: NA; size: NA; V: TRBV6-5; J: TRBJ1-1; CDR3: CASSYGQLNTEAFF; DNA: TGTGCCAGCAGTTACGGGCAGCTTAACACTGAAGCTTTCTTT
D: NA; size: NA; V: TRBV9; J: TRBJ2-5; CDR3: CASSTQPTGTGETQYF; DNA: TGTGCCAGCAGCACCCAACCGACAGGGACTGGTGAGACCCAGTACTTC
D: NA; size: once; V: TRBV5-8; J: TRBJ1-2; CDR3: CASSGVDGRDYGYTF; DNA: TGTGCCAGCAGCGGGGTGGACGGACGGGACTATGGCTACACCTTC
D: TRBD1; size: NA; V: TRBV2; J: TRBJ2-4; CDR3: CASSEWFGTGLKNIQYF; DNA: TGTGCCAGCAGTGAATGGTTCGGGACAGGTCTCAAAAACATTCAGTACTTC
D: TRBD2; size: NA; V: TRBV19; J: TRBJ2-1; CDR3: CASSMRLAASYNEQFF; DNA: TGTGCCAGTAGTATGCGGCTAGCGGCTTCCTACAATGAGCAGTTCTTC
D: NA; size: once; V: TRBV19; J: TRBJ1-1; CDR3: CASSLGLGTEAFF; DNA: TGTGCCAGTAGTCTGGGGCTGGGCACTGAAGCTTTCTTT
D: NA; size: NA; V: TRBV27; J: TRBJ2-3; CDR3: CASSLMVGRGVDTQYF; DNA: TGTGCCAGCAGTCTGATGGTGGGACGTGGGGTAGATACGCAGTATTTT
D: TRBD1; size: NA; V: TRBV6-5; J: TRBJ1-6; CDR3: CASGRTGANSPLHF; DNA: TGTGCCAGCGGACGGACAGGAGCGAATTCACCCCTCCACTTT
D: TRBD2; size: NA; V: TRBV2; J: TRBJ2-5; CDR3: CASSSSGGAGETQYF; DNA: TGTGCCAGCAGTTCGAGCGGGGGGGCCGGAGAGACCCAGTACTTC